This TCR beta chain came from a study of T cells in localized non-small cell lung cancer. The repertoire was sequenced with immunoSEQ multiplex PCR; TCRdb's copy has only in-frame clones and lacks some. Of around 55,000 clones listed, approximately 86% are singletons. The material sequenced was PBMCs, taken before any cancer treatment. The TCR comes from a female donor with stage II lung adenocarcinoma.

Here the CDR3 reads CASSSRGPDTQYF. The DNA of the CDR3 is TGTGCCAGCAGTTCTCGGGGGCCAGATACGCAGTATTTT. The chain has TRBV6-6 and TRBJ2-3; D may correspond to TRBD1 or TRBD2 (6 bases each). The ends were cut back, 4 bases at V and 4 bases at J, with 9 bases in the middle. The CDR3 runs to 13 residues. The germline V gene encodes CDR1 MNHNY and CDR2 SVGAGI (reference sequence).